The 30 T cell receptor beta chains given below trace back to one sample, sequenced in a study of blood T cell repertoires in COVID-19. Using immunoSEQ multiplex PCR, the repertoire was profiled, and TCRdb retains in-frame clones only, with some absent. The sample shows under 250,000 clones, 84% of them seen only once. Sequenced: PBMCs or T cells enriched from blood (not recorded which). These TCRs come from a man aged 55-75 years who had recovered from COVID-19.

The V and J genes are TRBV12-3 or TRBV12-4 and TRBJ2-7, with a tentative D call TRBD1 (7 bases). The CDR3 contains 12 residues. Trimming removed 6 bases from V and 3 bases from J, with 9 bases in between. CDR3 in amino acids: CASRQGGYEQYF. The CDR3, as DNA: TGTGCCAGCAGGCAGGGGGGCTACGAGCAGTACTTC.

The genes are TRBV5-1 and TRBJ1-2; unclear D gene. The germline CDR1 and CDR2 sequences are SGHRS and YFSETQ. V dropped 0 bases and J dropped 6 bases, with 18 bases sitting between them. There are 16 residues in the CDR3. The CDR3 nucleotides read TGCGCCAGCAGCTTGGCCGGGTCAGCTTCTGTGGATGGCTACACCTTC. This codes for CASSLAGSASVDGYTF.

The CDR3 region is CASNPDYQETQYF. The CDR3 nucleotides are TGCGCCAGCAACCCGGACTACCAAGAGACCCAGTACTTC. The V and J genes are TRBV5-1 and TRBJ2-5; possible D gene TRBD2, 5 bases. The ends were cut back, 6 bases at V and 0 bases at J, with 9 bases in the middle. The CDR3 is 13 amino acids. Germline V CDR1 and CDR2: SGHRS, YFSETQ.

This CDR3 is CASSYGRTGPYEQYF. The CDR3 nucleotides are TGTGCCAGCAGTTACGGAAGGACAGGGCCCTACGAGCAGTACTTC. The J gene is TRBJ2-7, the V gene TRBV6-5, with 8 bases identical to TRBD1. Germline values: CDR1 MNHEY, CDR2 SVGAGI. With 2 bases clipped from V and 2 bases from J, the junction kept 5 bases outside the gene matches. The CDR3 consists of 15 residues.

The chain combines TRBV18 with TRBJ1-6, with D tentatively TRBD1 (5 bases). Trimming stripped 1 base from V and 7 bases from J, with 11 bases between. This CDR3 is built from 15 residues. The germline V gene encodes CDR1 KGHSH and CDR2 LQKENI. The CDR3 coding sequence is TGTGCCAGCTCACCACTGGCAGGGATGAATTCACCCCTCCACTTT. This codes for CASSPLAGMNSPLHF.

V is TRBV2 and J is TRBJ1-4; TRBD1 aligns across 9 bases. V shed 10 bases, J shed 8 bases, and the junction held 8 bases outside the gene matches. The CDR3 runs 13 residues. Germline V gene lookup returns CDR1 SNHLY and CDR2 FYNNEI. The CDR3 DNA follows: TGTGCCACCAAGAGGACAGGGGACGAAAAACTGTTTTTT. This translates into CATKRTGDEKLFF. Looking up the rest from reference TRBV2 and TRBJ1-4 gives the full variable domain: EPEVTQTPSHQVTQMGQEVILRCVPISNHLYFYWYRQILGQKVEFLVSFYNNEISEKSEIFDDQFSVERPDGSNFTLKIRSTKLEDSAMYFCATKRTGDEKLFFGSGTQLSVL.

The gene calls are TRBV5-5 and TRBJ2-7, with D perhaps TRBD1 (6 bases). This CDR3 contains 17 residues. V was trimmed by 6 bases and J by 5 bases, leaving 27 bases between them. Germline values: CDR1 SGHKS, CDR2 YYEKEE (reference sequence). The CDR3 protein is CASKEKTGTRKVDEQYF. Written as DNA, the CDR3 is TGTGCCAGCAAAGAAAAAACAGGGACACGAAAAGTCGACGAGCAGTACTTC.

The chain combines TRBV19 with TRBJ2-5; D is perhaps TRBD2 (7 bases). V was shortened by 5 bases and J by 4 bases, with 17 bases between the two germline ends. CDR3 size: 15 residues. Germline V gives CDR1 LNHDA, CDR2 SQIVND (reference sequence). This CDR3 reads CASSAPGGGAETQYF. The CDR3 bases are TGTGCCAGTAGTGCCCCCGGAGGGGGGGCAGAGACCCAGTACTTC.

This chain joins TRBV6-2 or TRBV6-3 and TRBJ2-1, with 11 positions matching TRBD2. Germline trimming cut 2 bases from V and 6 bases from J; bases unmatched to any gene: 9. Germline lookup yields CDR1 MNHEY and CDR2 SVGEGT. The CDR3 is 17 amino acids. CDR3 nucleotides: TGTGCCAGCAGTTACGTCGCTAGCGGGGGGTCGAGCAATGAGCAGTTCTTC. Translating gives CASSYVASGGSSNEQFF.

This clone was seen a single time. The CDR3 DNA follows: TGTGCCAGCAGCTTAGCTCCGGGACAAGGGAACACTGAAGCTTTCTTT. This codes for CASSLAPGQGNTEAFF. The chain joins TRBV11-2 to TRBJ1-1; D perhaps matches TRBD1 (6 bases). The CDR3 is made up of 16 amino acids. Germline V CDR1 and CDR2: SGHAT, FQNNGV. Trimming shortened V by 1 base and J by 1 base, and 13 bases separated the two germline ends. Complete variable domain (other parts from reference TRBV11-2 and TRBJ1-1): EAGVAQSPRYKIIEKRQSVAFWCNPISGHATLYWYQQILGQGPKLLIQFQNNGVVDDSQLPKDRFSAERLKGVDSTLKIQPAKLEDSAVYLCASSLAPGQGNTEAFFGQGTRLTVV.

This chain joins TRBV5-1 and TRBJ1-2, with 7 nucleotides matching TRBD1. Germline CDR1 reads SGHRS; CDR2 reads YFSETQ. V lost 2 bases and J lost 2; bases outside the gene matches: 3. This CDR3 comprises 14 residues. CDR3 loop: CASSFRGTNYGYTF. In DNA form, the CDR3 reads TGCGCCAGCAGCTTCAGGGGGACCAACTATGGCTACACCTTC. Combining the CDR3 with reference TRBV5-1 and TRBJ1-2 gives the whole variable domain KAGVTQTPRYLIKTRGQQVTLSCSPISGHRSVSWYQQTPGQGLQFLFEYFSETQRNKGNFPGRFSGRQFSNSRSEMNVSTLELGDSALYLCASSFRGTNYGYTFGSGTRLTVV.

The chain joins TRBV7-9 to TRBJ1-4; D unresolved. The CDR3 covers 14 residues. Germline V CDR1 and CDR2: SEHNR, FQNEAQ (reference sequence). The ends were cut back, 2 bases at V and 7 bases at J, with 11 bases in the middle. This chain's CDR3 is CASSLRENSEKLFF. Written as DNA, the CDR3 is TGTGCCAGCAGCTTACGGGAAAATTCTGAAAAACTGTTTTTT.

The V and J genes are TRBV6-5 and TRBJ2-7; 7 positions match TRBD2. CDR1 and CDR2 (germline): MNHEY, SVGAGI. Trimming removed 6 bases from V and 0 bases from J; junction bases left unmatched: 8. The CDR3 consists of 15 residues. The CDR3 here is CASRMLGTNSYEQYF. Here the CDR3 DNA reads TGTGCCAGCAGAATGTTGGGGACTAACTCCTACGAGCAGTACTTC.

This chain connects TRBV7-2 to TRBJ2-7, with D perhaps TRBD1 (5 bases). V lost 2 bases, J lost 2 bases, and 13 bases lay in between. The CDR3 is made up of 15 amino acids. Germline V gene sequence: CDR1 SGHTA, CDR2 FQGNSA. The CDR3 DNA sequence: TGTGCCAGCAGCTTATGGCAGGGCGGACCCTACGAGCAGTACTTC. Translation: CASSLWQGGPYEQYF.

This clone has a handful of counts. The rearrangement links TRBV4-3 to TRBJ1-6; D call uncertain. The CDR3 covers 15 residues. Deletions cut 0 bases from V and 3 bases from J, with 6 bases between. Germline-derived CDR1 and CDR2 are LGHNA and YSLEER. The CDR3: CASSQDGSYNSPLHF. The CDR3 DNA is TGCGCCAGCAGCCAAGATGGCAGCTATAATTCACCCCTCCACTTT.

This chain uses TRBV6-5 with TRBJ1-1; weak D call: TRBD1 (6 bases). V was trimmed by 5 bases and J by 6 bases, leaving 13 bases between them. The CDR3 covers 13 residues. Germline V gene lookup returns CDR1 MNHEY and CDR2 SVGAGI. The CDR3 spells CASSSRTVAEAFF. The CDR3, as DNA: TGTGCCAGCAGTAGCCGGACAGTGGCTGAAGCTTTCTTT.

The J gene is TRBJ2-5, the V gene TRBV11-3; weak D call: TRBD1 (5 bases). V gave up 0 bases and J gave up 2 bases, with 13 bases separating them. This CDR3 is 16 amino acids long. Germline CDR1 reads SGHNT; CDR2 reads YENEEA. The CDR3 reads CASSLEGWGRQETQYF. The CDR3 DNA reads TGTGCCAGCAGCTTAGAGGGGTGGGGCAGGCAAGAGACCCAGTACTTC.

The chain carries TRBV3-1 (or the pseudogene TRBV3-2) and TRBJ2-3; tentatively, D is TRBD1 (5 bases). In germline, CDR1 is LGHDT, CDR2 YNNKEL (reference sequence). The V and J ends lost 8 bases and 0 bases respectively, with 12 bases between them. This CDR3 has 14 residues. Written as DNA, the CDR3 is TGTGCCAGCTCCCGACAGACTAGCACAGATACGCAGTATTTT. Translated, it gives CASSRQTSTDTQYF.

DNA of the CDR3: TGTGCCAGCAGTGACCGTGGACAATTACAGCAGTACTTC. Translating gives CASSDRGQLQQYF. The V and J genes are TRBV25-1 and TRBJ2-7, with D possibly matching TRBD1 (5 bases). Germline CDR1 reads MGHDK; CDR2 reads SYGVNS. The CDR3 extends over 13 amino acids. V lost 3 bases, J lost 8 bases, and 14 bases lay in between.

The chain employs TRBV4-2 and TRBJ1-1; TRBD1 is a possible D gene (5 bases). CDR3 length: 15 amino acids. The V and J ends lost 2 bases and 5 bases respectively, with 15 bases between them. Per the germline V gene, CDR1 is LGHNA and CDR2 is YNFKEQ. CDR3 DNA sequence: TGTGCCAGCAGCCAAAACCCCGCAGGGAGGACTGAAGCTTTCTTT. Protein product: CASSQNPAGRTEAFF.

The chain has TRBV10-3 and TRBJ1-2; 7 bases are a match to TRBD1. CDR3 length: 14 residues. Germline V gene sequence: CDR1 ENHRY, CDR2 SYGVKD. J gave up 6 bases and V 6 bases, and 10 bases lay outside the gene matches. CDR3 coding DNA: TGTGCCATCAGGAGGCAGGGGGATTCGGATGGCTACACCTTC. Its protein is CAIRRQGDSDGYTF.

This clone was recorded once. The chain joins TRBV3-1 (or the pseudogene TRBV3-2) to TRBJ2-2; 8 positions agree with TRBD1. The junction had 6 bases not matched to a gene; V was cut back by 4 bases and J by 2 bases. This CDR3 comprises 16 residues. Germline V gives CDR1 LGHDT, CDR2 YNNKEL (reference sequence). DNA of the CDR3: TGTGCCAGCAGCCGACGGACAGGGAAAAACACCGGGGAGCTGTTTTTT. Protein: CASSRRTGKNTGELFF.

The CDR3: CAISPGGDYGYTF. The CDR3 nucleotides are TGTGCCATCAGCCCAGGGGGAGACTATGGCTACACCTTC. The gene calls are TRBV10-3 and TRBJ1-2, with 7 positions matching TRBD1. Germline V CDR1 and CDR2: ENHRY, SYGVKD. This CDR3 is 13 amino acids long. V shed 6 bases, J shed 3 bases, and the junction held 4 bases outside the gene matches.

The chain has TRBV7-2 and TRBJ1-5, with TRBD1 identical over 10 bases. Germline lookup yields CDR1 SGHTA and CDR2 FQGNSA. This CDR3 is built from 14 residues. V shed 5 bases, J shed 4 bases, and the junction held 2 bases outside the gene matches. DNA for the CDR3: TGTGCCAGCAGCCGGGACAGGGGAAATCAGCCCCAGCATTTT. It translates to CASSRDRGNQPQHF.

The sample holds one count of this clone. The chain joins TRBV19 to TRBJ1-6, with 10 bases matching TRBD1. The CDR3 consists of 15 residues. V dropped 0 bases and J dropped 9; count of bases not matched to a gene: 2. From germline, CDR1 is LNHDA and CDR2 SQIVND (reference sequence). DNA of the CDR3: TGTGCCAGTAGTATAGACGACAGGGGGCGTTCACCCCTCCACTTT. This gives the protein CASSIDDRGRSPLHF. The full variable domain, in which reference TRBV19 and TRBJ1-6 provide the parts outside the CDR3, is DGGITQSPKYLFRKEGQNVTLSCEQNLNHDAMYWYRQDPGQGLRLIYYSQIVNDFQKGDIAEGYSVSREKKESFPLTVTSAQKNPTAFYLCASSIDDRGRSPLHFGNGTRLTVT.

The rearrangement links TRBV5-6 to TRBJ2-5; D unclear. V gave up 2 bases and J gave up 0 bases, with 5 bases separating them. Germline assignment: CDR1 SGHDT and CDR2 YYEEEE. The CDR3 runs 13 residues. CDR3 sequence (DNA): TGTGCCAGCAGCTTCGGGTACCAAGAGACCCAGTACTTC. Translating it yields CASSFGYQETQYF.

The chain carries TRBV5-1 and TRBJ1-1; TRBD1 aligns across 9 bases. The CDR3 has 14 residues. Germline assignment: CDR1 SGHRS and CDR2 YFSETQ. The ends lost 1 base at V and 4 bases at J; junction bases unmatched: 2. The chain's CDR3 is CASSLTGGFTEAFF. Written as DNA, the CDR3 is TGCGCCAGCAGCTTGACAGGGGGCTTCACTGAAGCTTTCTTT.

This chain uses TRBV4-3 with TRBJ2-2; TRBD1 might be the D (6 bases). Between the trimmed V and J ends, which lost 5 bases and 10 bases, there was a span of 14 bases. The CDR3 sequence is 13 residues long. Germline V gene data show CDR1 as LGHNA and CDR2 as YSLEER. CDR3 protein: CASSSNRDPELFF. CDR3 coding DNA: TGCGCCAGCAGCTCAAACAGGGATCCGGAGCTGTTTTTT.

The chain joins TRBV7-8 to TRBJ1-1, with D possibly being TRBD1 (6 bases). V lost 6 bases and J lost 0, with 23 bases in between. The CDR3 loop spans 18 amino acids. Germline V gives CDR1 SGHVS, CDR2 FQNEAQ. The CDR3 is CASRKMKTGGPMNTEAFF. For the CDR3, the DNA is TGTGCCAGCAGGAAGATGAAGACAGGCGGGCCCATGAACACTGAAGCTTTCTTT.

This clone occurred a few times. CDR3 loop: CASSYASGGHYNEQFF. CDR3 coding DNA: TGTGCCAGCAGCTATGCTAGCGGGGGCCACTACAATGAGCAGTTCTTC. The chain has TRBV7-8 and TRBJ2-1; the match to TRBD2 covers 10 bases. The CDR3 contains 16 residues. V was clipped by 4 bases and J by 3 bases; unmatched bases: 6. Germline CDR1 and CDR2: SGHVS and FQNEAQ.